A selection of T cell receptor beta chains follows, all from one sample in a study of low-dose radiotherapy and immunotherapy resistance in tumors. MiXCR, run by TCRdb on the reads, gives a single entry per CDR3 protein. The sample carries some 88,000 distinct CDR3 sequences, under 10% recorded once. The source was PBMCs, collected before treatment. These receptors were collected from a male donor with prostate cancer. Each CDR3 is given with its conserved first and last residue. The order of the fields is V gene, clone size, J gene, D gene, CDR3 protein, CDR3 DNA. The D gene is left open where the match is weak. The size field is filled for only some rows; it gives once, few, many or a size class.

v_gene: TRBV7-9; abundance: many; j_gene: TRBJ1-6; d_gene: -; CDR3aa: CASSAAGLGSPLHF; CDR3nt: TGTGCCAGCAGCGCTGCAGGGCTAGGTTCACCCCTCCACTTT
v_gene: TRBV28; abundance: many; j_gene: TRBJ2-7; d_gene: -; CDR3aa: CASSQTRAGEQYF; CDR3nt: TGTGCCAGCAGTCAGACCCGGGCGGGGGAGCAGTACTTC
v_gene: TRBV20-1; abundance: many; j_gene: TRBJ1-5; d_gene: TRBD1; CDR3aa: CSARVTGGNQPQHF; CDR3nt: TGCAGTGCTAGAGTTACAGGGGGTAATCAGCCCCAGCATTTT
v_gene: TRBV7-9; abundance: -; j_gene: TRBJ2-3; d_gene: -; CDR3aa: CASSPGTLITDTQYF; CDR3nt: TGTGCCAGCAGCCCCGGGACGTTAATAACAGATACGCAGTATTTT
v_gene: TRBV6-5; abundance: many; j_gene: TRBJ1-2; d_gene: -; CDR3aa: CASSYGRAPYGYTF; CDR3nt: TGTGCCAGCAGTTACGGCAGGGCCCCCTATGGCTACACCTTC
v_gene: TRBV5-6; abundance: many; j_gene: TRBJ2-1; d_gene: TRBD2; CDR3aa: CASSLEVAGGPGSYNEQFF; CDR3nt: TGTGCCAGCAGCTTGGAAGTAGCGGGAGGGCCAGGCTCCTACAATGAGCAGTTCTTC
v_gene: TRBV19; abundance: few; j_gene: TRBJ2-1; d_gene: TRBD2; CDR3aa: CASSMRGANEQFF; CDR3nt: TGTGCCAGTAGTATGCGGGGGGCCAATGAGCAGTTCTTC
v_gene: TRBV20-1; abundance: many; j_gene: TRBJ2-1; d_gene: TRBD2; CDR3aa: CSARGLGGSTRRVNEQFF; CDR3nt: TGCAGTGCTAGAGGCTTGGGCGGGAGTACCCGCCGAGTCAATGAGCAGTTCTTC
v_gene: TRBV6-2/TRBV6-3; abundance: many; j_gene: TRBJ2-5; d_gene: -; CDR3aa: CASSLPGGTQYF; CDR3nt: TGTGCCAGCAGTTTACCCGGGGGGACCCAGTACTTC
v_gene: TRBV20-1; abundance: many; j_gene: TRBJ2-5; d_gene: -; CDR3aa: CSAPKPAGTQETQYF; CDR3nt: TGCAGTGCTCCCAAACCGGCAGGGACGCAAGAGACCCAGTACTTC
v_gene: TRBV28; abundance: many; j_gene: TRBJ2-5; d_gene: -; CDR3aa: CASTQDGTGETQYF; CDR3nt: TGTGCCAGCACTCAGGACGGAACGGGAGAGACCCAGTACTTC
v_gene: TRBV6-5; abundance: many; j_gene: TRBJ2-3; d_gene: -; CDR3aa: CASRRGGTDTQYF; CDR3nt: TGTGCCAGCCGGAGAGGTGGCACAGATACGCAGTATTTT
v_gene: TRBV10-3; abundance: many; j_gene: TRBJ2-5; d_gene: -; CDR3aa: CAIRNTGNQETQYF; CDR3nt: TGTGCCATCAGGAACACAGGCAACCAAGAGACCCAGTACTTC
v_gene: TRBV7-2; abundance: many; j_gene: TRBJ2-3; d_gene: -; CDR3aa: CASSLALRTDTQYF; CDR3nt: TGTGCCAGCAGCTTAGCGTTACGAACAGATACGCAGTATTTT
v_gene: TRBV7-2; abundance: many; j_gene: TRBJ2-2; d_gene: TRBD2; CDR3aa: CASSLRPGGTGELFF; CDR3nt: TGTGCCAGCAGCCTCCGCCCGGGGGGTACCGGGGAGCTGTTTTTT
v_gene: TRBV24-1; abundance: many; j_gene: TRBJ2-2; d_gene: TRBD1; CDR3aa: CATSDPGQGATGELFF; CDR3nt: TGTGCCACCAGTGATCCGGGACAGGGCGCCACCGGGGAGCTGTTTTTT
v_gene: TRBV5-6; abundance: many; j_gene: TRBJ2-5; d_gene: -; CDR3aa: CASSIYRETQYF; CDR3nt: TGTGCCAGCAGCATATATAGGGAGACCCAGTACTTC
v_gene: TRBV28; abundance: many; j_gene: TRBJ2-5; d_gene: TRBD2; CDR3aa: CASSLSGLAVQETQYF; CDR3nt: TGTGCCAGCAGCCTATCCGGACTAGCGGTACAAGAGACCCAGTACTTC
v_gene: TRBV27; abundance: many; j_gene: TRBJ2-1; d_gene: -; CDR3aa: CASSSTGSEEFF; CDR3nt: TGTGCCAGCAGTTCCACCGGGAGTGAGGAGTTCTTC
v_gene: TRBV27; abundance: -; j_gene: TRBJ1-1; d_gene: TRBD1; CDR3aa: CASSFTGVNTEAFF; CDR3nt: TGTGCCAGCAGTTTTACAGGGGTGAACACTGAAGCTTTCTTT
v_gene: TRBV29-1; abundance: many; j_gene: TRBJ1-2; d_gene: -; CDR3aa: CSVEAGFDGYTF; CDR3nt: TGCAGCGTTGAAGCAGGGTTTGATGGCTACACCTTC
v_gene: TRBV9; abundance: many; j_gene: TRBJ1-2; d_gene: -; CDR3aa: CASSVRADLNYGYTF; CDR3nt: TGTGCCAGCAGCGTACGGGCGGACCTAAACTATGGCTACACCTTC
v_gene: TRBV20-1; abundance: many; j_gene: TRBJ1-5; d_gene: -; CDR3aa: CSASKGDSNQPQHF; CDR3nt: TGCAGTGCTAGCAAGGGTGATAGCAATCAGCCCCAGCATTTT